This T cell receptor (beta chain) was recorded in a study of T cell responses to AZD1222 COVID-19 vaccine. Broader study findings: Donor demographics were predominantly white British with a female majority; clonal diversity may be underestimated. Two doses of AZD1222 preceded a rise in Spike-specific TCR breadth and depth. Just a handful of people given AZD1222 tested seropositive at baseline. Repertoire samples came only from after the peak T cell response.

This CDR3 is built from 14 residues. J was trimmed by 4 bases and V by 6 bases; bases with no gene match: 4. CDR1 is SGHAT and CDR2 is FQDESV in the germline V gene (reference sequence). Repertoires were generated with immunoSEQ multiplex PCR, while TCRdb's copy carries only in-frame clones and drops some. The repertoire holds some 150,000 clones, with about 87% as singletons. Details on this clone: Its antigen is as yet unknown.

This receptor was identified in an adult in good health. This specimen consisted of peripheral blood, obtained on day 0 of AZD1222 vaccination. The rearrangement joins TRBV11-1 to TRBJ2-3; 10 bases are a match to TRBD2. The CDR3 DNA reads as TGTGCCAGCAGAGAGCGGGGGGGCCCAGATACGCAGTATTTT. Its translation is CASRERGGPDTQYF.